Listed below are T cell receptor beta chains from one sample, sequenced in a study of long-term antiretroviral therapy in people with HIV. Repertoires were generated with immunoSEQ multiplex PCR, while TCRdb's copy carries only in-frame clones and drops some. This table has roughly 42,000 clones, 70% to 90% appearing once. The material sequenced was unsorted PBMCs, taken 1.2 years after starting antiretroviral therapy. Every receptor here comes from a woman aged 45-65 years with HIV. CDR3s include the opening cysteine and the closing phenylalanine or tryptophan. The D gene is left open where the match is weak. Size tells how often a clone was seen (once, few, many) or the class of an expanded clone, and some rows leave it out.

clone_size | j_call | d_call | v_call | cdr3_nt | cdr3_aa
few | TRBJ1-5 | . | TRBV4-1 | TGCGCCAGCAGCCAAACGGGGGGCACCGGGGGTAATCAGCCCCAGCATTTT | CASSQTGGTGGNQPQHF
. | TRBJ2-3 | TRBD2 | TRBV7-2 | TGCGCAGCGGGGGCTAGCACAGATACGCAGTATTTT | CAAGASTDTQYF
. | TRBJ2-1 | TRBD2 | TRBV11-3 | TGTGCCAGCAGCCCACCGGCGGGGGGGAATGAGCAGTTCTTC | CASSPPAGGNEQFF
. | TRBJ2-5 | TRBD2 | TRBV7-7 | TGTGCTAGCAGCCCCACAAACCGACTAGCGGGGGTTCGGGGAGAGACCCAGTACTTC | CASSPTNRLAGVRGETQYF
. | TRBJ1-1 | . | TRBV7-8 | TGTGCCAGCAGCTTAGGCCCCTCAGAAGGGAGCGGGACTGAAGCTTTCTTT | CASSLGPSEGSGTEAFF
few | TRBJ2-7 | . | TRBV5-4 | TGTGCCAGCAGCGTAACCGGGGACTACGAGCAGTACTTC | CASSVTGDYEQYF
. | TRBJ1-3 | . | TRBV9 | TGTGCCAGCAGCGTAGGCTGGGGTTCTGGAAACACCATATATTTT | CASSVGWGSGNTIYF
. | TRBJ1-6 | TRBD1 | TRBV10-3 | TGTGCCATCAGTGAAACGACAGGGAGTGGGACACAAGGAGCCCTCCACTTT | CAISETTGSGTQGALHF
few | TRBJ1-6 | TRBD1 | TRBV27 | TGTGCCAGCAGTTTATCGAGACAGGGGAATTCACCCCTCCACTTT | CASSLSRQGNSPLHF
. | TRBJ1-2 | . | TRBV19 | TGTGCCAGTAGTATCGAAGGTTGGCGATTGAGAGAAGGCTACACCTTC | CASSIEGWRLREGYTF
once | TRBJ2-2 | TRBD1 | TRBV6-1 | TGTGCCAGCAGTGAAGTGGTGGGCAGGGGGACCGGGGAGCTGTTTTTT | CASSEVVGRGTGELFF
. | TRBJ1-6 | TRBD1 | TRBV6-4 | TGTGCCAGCAGTGACCTCCCGGGACAGGGGCATTCACCCCTCCACTTT | CASSDLPGQGHSPLHF
. | TRBJ1-3 | . | TRBV27 | TGTGCCAGCAGTTTAATGGGAAGCTCTGGAAACACCATATATTTT | CASSLMGSSGNTIYF
few | TRBJ1-2 | . | TRBV5-8 | TGTGCCAGCAGCTTGATTTTTCTCCCGGTGTTTGGTGGCTACACCTTC | CASSLIFLPVFGGYTF
. | TRBJ2-5 | TRBD1 | TRBV2 | TGTGCCAGCGGGGGGGACAGGGGGGCGTTAACCCAAGAGACCCAGTACTTC | CASGGDRGALTQETQYF
. | TRBJ2-1 | . | TRBV6-1 | TGTGCCAGCAGTGTTCAGGGGCGCACCTACAATGAGCAGTTCTTC | CASSVQGRTYNEQFF
. | TRBJ1-2 | . | TRBV29-1 | TGCAGCATCAAACGGGACGCCACTAACTATGGCTACACCTTC | CSIKRDATNYGYTF
. | TRBJ2-2 | . | TRBV7-3 | TGTGCCAGCAGCTTAACTCTGGATTACACCGGGGAGCTGTTTTTT | CASSLTLDYTGELFF
. | TRBJ2-2 | . | TRBV11-2 | TGTGCCAGCAGCTTAGATGGGTTTTCAGTGACCATCGGGGAGCTGTTTTTT | CASSLDGFSVTIGELFF
. | TRBJ2-7 | TRBD2 | TRBV5-1 | TGCGCCAGCAGCCCCTGGGGCGGGGGCTACGAGCAGTACTTC | CASSPWGGGYEQYF
. | TRBJ1-4 | . | TRBV19 | TGTGCCAGTAGCGGCAGCGCTAATGAAAAACTGTTTTTT | CASSGSANEKLFF
. | TRBJ2-3 | . | TRBV4-1 | TGCGCCAGCAGCCATTCCGAGGGAGTTAGGGGAGATACGCAGTATTTT | CASSHSEGVRGDTQYF
. | TRBJ1-1 | . | TRBV14 | TGTGCCAGCAGCCCCAGCGTAGTGAACACTGAAGCTTTCTTT | CASSPSVVNTEAFF
. | TRBJ2-3 | . | TRBV7-3 | TGTGCCAGCAGTCATGGGGCTGGGGGCACAGATACGCAGTATTTT | CASSHGAGGTDTQYF
. | TRBJ2-7 | TRBD1 | TRBV7-2 | TGTGCCAGCAGCCTTACAGGGGGCTTCCACGAGCAGTACTTC | CASSLTGGFHEQYF
. | TRBJ2-3 | . | TRBV7-3 | TGTGCCAGCAGCTTAGCCTTTTCAGGGGCCCTAGATACGCAGTATTTT | CASSLAFSGALDTQYF
. | TRBJ2-1 | . | TRBV20-1 | TGCAGTGCTAGAATCAATGAGCAGTTCTTC | CSARINEQFF
. | TRBJ1-4 | . | TRBV19 | TGTGCCAGTGCCCCCGTGAGGACCAAGAATGAAAAACTGTTTTTT | CASAPVRTKNEKLFF
. | TRBJ2-7 | TRBD2 | TRBV27 | TGTGCCAGCAGTTTAGAAAGGCGGGGGGGAGCCTACGAGCAGTACTTC | CASSLERRGGAYEQYF
few | TRBJ1-1 | . | TRBV14 | TGTGCCAGCAGTCAACGTCGTGGATCCCTCACTGAAGCTTTCTTT | CASSQRRGSLTEAFF
once | TRBJ1-6 | . | TRBV4-2 | TGTGCCAGCAGCCAAGCGGGAGAGCGGTATTCACCCCTCCACTTT | CASSQAGERYSPLHF
once | TRBJ1-1 | . | TRBV19 | TGTGCCAGTAGTATAGTGAAGGGATTGAACACTGAAGCTTTCTTT | CASSIVKGLNTEAFF
. | TRBJ1-2 | TRBD1 | TRBV2 | TGTGCCAGCAGTCCGGACAGGGGGGGGTATGGCTACACCTTC | CASSPDRGGYGYTF
. | TRBJ2-2 | . | TRBV7-6 | TGTGCCAGCAGGGCTGCCAGGGACGCCGGGGAGCTGTTTTTT | CASRAARDAGELFF
once | TRBJ2-1 | TRBD2 | TRBV6-9 | TGTGCCAGCAGTTATGGGAGGGACCCGTTCTTC | CASSYGRDPFF
once | TRBJ1-3 | . | TRBV7-9 | TGTGCCAGCAGCTTACGGGAACAGGGTTCTAGCTCTGGAAACACCATATATTTT | CASSLREQGSSSGNTIYF
few | TRBJ1-2 | . | TRBV19 | TGTGCCAGTAGGCCGGGGTTCAGGGCTGGCGGCTACACCTTC | CASRPGFRAGGYTF
. | TRBJ2-1 | . | TRBV5-4 | TGTGCCAGCAGCCTGCCTCGGACAGGGCGGGAGCGGAGTGAGCAGTTCTTC | CASSLPRTGRERSEQFF
. | TRBJ1-2 | TRBD1 | TRBV5-1 | TGCGCCAGCAGCTTGGGACAGGGAGGGAGTGGCTACACCTTC | CASSLGQGGSGYTF
. | TRBJ2-3 | TRBD2 | TRBV5-4 | TGTGCCAGCAGCTTGTACGAGCGGGGGCCTCAGGGAGATACGCAGTATTTT | CASSLYERGPQGDTQYF
few | TRBJ1-1 | . | TRBV5-4 | TGTGCCAGCAGCTTTTCTGGGGGTGACACTGAAGCTTTCTTT | CASSFSGGDTEAFF
. | TRBJ2-3 | . | TRBV7-9 | TGTGCCAGCCCAGATACGCAGTATTTT | CASPDTQYF
. | TRBJ2-1 | TRBD2 | TRBV15 | TGTGCCACCAGCAGGTTTAAGCGGGGGGGCCTCTATGAGCAGTTCTTC | CATSRFKRGGLYEQFF
. | TRBJ2-3 | . | TRBV7-2 | TGTGCCAGCAGCTTAGCCCTGACAGATACGCAGTATTTT | CASSLALTDTQYF
. | TRBJ2-2 | . | TRBV4-3 | TGCGCCAGCAGCCAAGATCTGAATCGGGAACAGGGACTGTTTTTT | CASSQDLNREQGLFF
. | TRBJ1-2 | . | TRBV2 | TGTGCCAGCAGTCCAACAGGCCGGGGTGGCTACACCTTC | CASSPTGRGGYTF
. | TRBJ1-2 | . | TRBV19 | TGTGCCAGTAGTATATCCCCCGACTATGGCTACACCTTC | CASSISPDYGYTF
. | TRBJ2-7 | . | TRBV21-1 | TGTGCCAGCAGCAACCAGTCCTACGAGCAGTACTTC | CASSNQSYEQYF
. | TRBJ2-2 | TRBD2 | TRBV6-5 | TGTGCCAGCAGTTATCTGCTAGCGGGGGGCGCCGGGGAGCTGTTTTTT | CASSYLLAGGAGELFF
. | TRBJ2-1 | . | TRBV11-2 | TGTGCCAGCAGCGTAACCGGGGGTAGCTCCTACAATGAGCAGTTCTTC | CASSVTGGSSYNEQFF
. | TRBJ2-3 | . | TRBV5-4 | TGTGCCAGCAGCTTGGCCGGGGGAGATACGCAGTATTTT | CASSLAGGDTQYF
. | TRBJ1-1 | . | TRBV15 | TGTGCCACCAGCAGAGATGGCGGTGAAGCTTTCTTT | CATSRDGGEAFF
. | TRBJ2-5 | . | TRBV19 | TGTGCCAGTAGTATTCGACAGCAAGAGACCCAGTACTTC | CASSIRQQETQYF
. | TRBJ2-7 | TRBD1 | TRBV30 | TGTGCCTGGAGTGTAGGACAGGGGGCTTACGAGCAGTACTTC | CAWSVGQGAYEQYF
. | TRBJ2-3 | . | TRBV7-6 | TGTGCCAGCAGCTTAAGAGACGCAGGCACAGATACGCAGTATTTT | CASSLRDAGTDTQYF
. | TRBJ2-2 | TRBD2 | TRBV6-5 | TGTGCCAGCAGTTACGGCGGGGGGGCGCGGACCGGGGAGCTGTTTTTT | CASSYGGGARTGELFF
. | TRBJ1-2 | . | TRBV18 | TGTGCCAGCTCACCAGCCTTCGGCGAAGTGGGCTATGGCTACACCTTC | CASSPAFGEVGYGYTF